These 11 T cell receptor beta chains were all obtained from the same sample, sequenced in a study of control samples from healthy donors and cancer patients (TCRdb year 2020). The method behind the library was the immunoSEQ multiplex PCR assay. TCRdb took this table from immuneACCESS and kept in-frame rearrangements with V and J called. Such tables lack part of the clones; where checked against another copy, unresolved V genes explain under half of the gap, and the rest is unexplained. Recorded for this sample are 70,000 or so clones; approximately 88% of them occurred a single time. Of the sample, less than 15% is held by the ten largest clones. Sequencing used blood. These receptors all stem from a man between 45 and 60 years old in good health.

The chain recombines TRBV20-1 with TRBJ2-7, with TRBD1 identical over 8 bases. The CDR3 is 11 amino acids. V lost 8 bases and J lost 4; bases outside the gene matches: 4. Germline-derived CDR1 and CDR2 are DFQATT and SNEGSKA (reference sequence). The CDR3 bases are TGCAGTACCGGACAGGGTTACGAGCAGTACTTC. As protein: CSTGQGYEQYF.

J is TRBJ2-3 and V is TRBV19; 7 positions agree with TRBD2. Germline CDR1 LNHDA, CDR2 SQIVND (reference sequence). V was clipped by 5 bases and J by 6 bases; unmatched bases: 8. The CDR3 covers 14 residues. The CDR3 DNA reads TGTGCCAGTAGTTCTAGCGGCTTCGGGGATACGCAGTATTTT. Its translation: CASSSSGFGDTQYF.

The chain employs TRBV30 and TRBJ2-2, with 10 bases that match TRBD2. The CDR3 spans 17 residues. CDR1 is GTSNPN, CDR2 SVGIG, per germline (reference sequence). The V and J ends lost 3 bases and 5 bases, in that order; junction bases with no gene match: 12. The CDR3 sequence is CAWRGAAGGTLTGELFF. Here the CDR3 DNA reads TGTGCCTGGAGGGGAGCAGCGGGAGGGACTCTGACCGGGGAGCTGTTTTTT.

V usage is TRBV18 and J usage is TRBJ2-5; D might be TRBD1 (6 bases). This CDR3 is built from 15 residues. V was trimmed by 8 bases and J by 1 base, leaving 17 bases between them. Per the germline V gene, CDR1 is KGHSH and CDR2 is LQKENI. The CDR3 DNA reads as TGTGCCAGCGGCCGCCGGGACACTATCCAAGAGACCCAGTACTTC. Protein product: CASGRRDTIQETQYF.

This clone was found once. The rearrangement joins TRBV28 to TRBJ2-1; 8 bases align to TRBD1. The germline gives CDR1 MDHEN, CDR2 SYDVKM. The CDR3 runs to 15 residues. V lost 6 bases, J lost 8 bases, and 12 bases stayed unmatched. CDR3 region: CASSPSGQGGHEQFF. DNA of the CDR3: TGTGCCAGCAGCCCCTCAGGACAGGGAGGTCATGAGCAGTTCTTC.

The J gene is TRBJ2-7, the V gene TRBV4-3, with TRBD2 matching over 10 bases. Trimming removed 4 bases from V and 7 bases from J; junction bases left unmatched: 10. Looked up from germline, CDR1 is LGHNA and CDR2 is YSLEER. This CDR3 has 15 residues. DNA of the CDR3: TGCGCCAGCAGCCCCCGGACTAGCGGCCCTTTGGAGCAGTACTTC. This gives the protein CASSPRTSGPLEQYF.

The chain is built from TRBV28 and TRBJ2-5, with 10 bases lining up with TRBD1. CDR1 is MDHEN, CDR2 SYDVKM, per germline. The CDR3 totals 15 residues. V shed 4 bases and J 4 bases; nucleotides not matched to a gene: 6. The CDR3 is CASSSGQGGRETQYF. The DNA of the CDR3 is TGTGCCAGCAGTTCTGGACAGGGGGGTCGAGAGACCCAGTACTTC.

The chain is built from TRBV21-1 and TRBJ2-5; the table's D call, TRBD2, was not checked against the DNA. TRBV21-1 corresponds to a pseudogene. The CDR3 runs to 14 residues. CDR3 coding DNA: TGTGCCAGCAGCAACGCTGGACTTCAAGAGACCCAGTACTTC. Its protein is CASSNAGLQETQYF.

The gene calls are TRBV5-5 and TRBJ2-1; 8 nucleotides line up with TRBD1. CDR1 and CDR2 from the germline V gene are SGHKS and YYEKEE (reference sequence). This CDR3 spans 16 amino acids. The V and J ends lost 3 bases and 3 bases, in that order; junction bases with no gene match: 8. Here the CDR3 DNA reads TGTGCCAGCAGCTGGGGTCCGGGACAGGTCTACAATGAGCAGTTCTTC. Protein sequence: CASSWGPGQVYNEQFF.

The rearrangement uses TRBV29-1 and TRBJ2-1; D is perhaps TRBD2 (5 bases). CDR3 length equals 11 residues. Trimming stripped 6 bases from V and 7 bases from J, with 10 bases between. From germline, CDR1 is SQVTM and CDR2 ANQGSEA. CDR3 sequence: CSVKRGNEQFF. Here the CDR3 DNA reads TGCAGCGTGAAACGGGGAAATGAGCAGTTCTTC.

This chain connects TRBV2 to TRBJ2-3; a weak D match, TRBD1 (5 bases). Trimming left V 0 bases short and J 2 bases short, with 9 bases between. The CDR3 is 15 residues long. Germline V gene lookup returns CDR1 SNHLY and CDR2 FYNNEI. CDR3 region: CASSEAQANTDTQYF. The CDR3 nucleotides read TGTGCCAGCAGTGAAGCACAGGCAAACACAGATACGCAGTATTTT.